Shown below are 29 T cell receptor beta chains from a single sample sequenced in a study of OX40 agonist ivuxolimab in advanced cancers. Assay used: immunoSEQ multiplex PCR; TCRdb lists only in-frame clones, some missing. The sample lists nearly 60,000 clones; 75% to 90% were seen once. The sample was CD4+ or CD8+ T cells sorted from blood, taken in a trial of the OX40 agonist ivuxolimab. These receptors were collected from an adult with an advanced solid tumor such as melanoma, head and neck, liver or kidney cancer.

The gene calls are TRBV5-4 and TRBJ2-7, with D perhaps TRBD1 (6 bases). Germline loops: CDR1 SGHNT, CDR2 YYREEE (reference sequence). The length of the CDR3 is 16 residues. The V end lost 0 bases, the J end lost 0 bases, and 13 bases lay between the germline ends. The CDR3 DNA reads TGTGCCAGCAGCTTGGAAATAACAGGGAGCTCCTACGAGCAGTACTTC. The encoded protein is CASSLEITGSSYEQYF.

J is TRBJ1-5 and V is TRBV7-2; D unclear. The CDR3 spans 15 residues. Trimming took off 7 bases at V and 1 base at J, with 14 bases between the two ends. CDR1 and CDR2 (germline): SGHTA, FQGNSA. CDR3 nucleotide sequence: TGTGCCAGCAACCCCGGAGGGTACAGCAATCAGCCCCAGCATTTT. Residues: CASNPGGYSNQPQHF.

The chain links TRBV14 to TRBJ2-1; tentatively, D is TRBD1 (7 bases). Trimming removed 6 bases at V and 9 bases at J, with 12 bases between. This CDR3 is built from 12 residues. Per the germline V gene, CDR1 is SGHDN and CDR2 is FVKESK. The CDR3 spells CASRPQGGEQFF. CDR3 bases: TGTGCCAGCAGACCGCAGGGGGGTGAGCAGTTCTTC. The full variable domain, its missing parts supplied by reference TRBV14 and TRBJ2-1, is EAGVTQFPSHSVIEKGQTVTLRCDPISGHDNLYWYRRVMGKEIKFLLHFVKESKQDESGMPNNRFLAERTGGTYSTLKVQPAELEDSGVYFCASRPQGGEQFFGPGTRLTVL.

The rearrangement links TRBV7-9 to TRBJ2-4; the D is unclear. Looked up from germline, CDR1 is SEHNR and CDR2 is FQNEAQ (reference sequence). The CDR3 runs to 13 residues. The germline V and J ends were trimmed by 1 base and 5 bases, with 6 bases remaining between them. CDR3 region: CASSLGQQNIQYF. CDR3 sequence (DNA): TGTGCCAGCAGCTTAGGCCAGCAAAACATTCAGTACTTC.

The J gene is TRBJ2-1, the V gene TRBV9, with a weak D call TRBD2 (6 bases). CDR1 and CDR2 (germline): SGDLS, YYNGEE. This CDR3 region has 15 residues. Trimming took 4 bases from V and 0 from J, leaving 11 bases between them. Written as DNA, the CDR3 is TGTGCCAGCAGCTCTGGAGGGGACTCCTACAATGAGCAGTTCTTC. It yields the protein CASSSGGDSYNEQFF.

CDR3 in amino acids: CASSLLASGGWNTGELFF. CDR3 coding DNA: TGCGCCAGCAGCCTCCTCGCAAGCGGGGGATGGAACACCGGGGAGCTGTTTTTT. V and J are TRBV4-1 and TRBJ2-2, with 8 nucleotides matching TRBD2. CDR3 length equals 18 residues. V lost 4 bases and J lost 1; bases outside the gene matches: 11. Per the germline V gene, CDR1 is MGHRA and CDR2 is YSYEKL.

The CDR3: CASSIGTGKANEQFF. CDR3 coding DNA: TGTGCCAGTAGTATAGGGACAGGGAAAGCCAATGAGCAGTTCTTC. This chain connects TRBV19 to TRBJ2-1; 8 bases map to TRBD1. CDR3 length: 15 residues. The trim removed 1 base at V and 6 bases at J, leaving 5 bases unmatched. CDR1 LNHDA and CDR2 SQIVND come from the germline V gene (reference sequence).

The chain links TRBV7-8 to TRBJ2-3; D may be TRBD1 (7 bases). Germline CDR1 is SGHVS and CDR2 is FQNEAQ. V was shortened by 3 bases and J by 0 bases, with 13 bases between the two germline ends. The CDR3 is made up of 16 amino acids. The CDR3 DNA sequence: TGTGCCAGCAGCTTGAGACAGGGAGGTAGCACAGATACGCAGTATTTT. Protein product: CASSLRQGGSTDTQYF.

This chain connects TRBV19 to TRBJ2-7; 9 positions match TRBD1. The CDR3 contains 14 residues. Looked up from germline, CDR1 is LNHDA and CDR2 is SQIVND (reference sequence). J was trimmed by 3 bases and V by 3 bases; bases with no gene match: 3. CDR3 sequence (DNA): TGTGCCAGTAGTATGACAGGGGGGAGCTACGAGCAGTACTTC. It is translated as CASSMTGGSYEQYF.

The rearrangement links TRBV11-3 to TRBJ2-5; possibly TRBD1 for D (5 bases). V was trimmed by 4 bases and J by 6 bases, leaving 12 bases between them. The germline V gene encodes CDR1 SGHNT and CDR2 YENEEA. CDR3 length: 13 residues. The CDR3 region is CASSSQGSQTQYF. CDR3 nucleotides: TGTGCCAGCAGCTCCCAGGGATCGCAGACCCAGTACTTC.

This clone was counted between two and nine times. The rearrangement uses TRBV4-1 and TRBJ1-1; the D gene is possibly TRBD1 (6 bases). The V gene's germline CDR1 is MGHRA and CDR2 YSYEKL. V lost 3 bases and J 1 base, leaving 6 bases between the germline ends. The CDR3 extends over 13 amino acids. The CDR3 nucleotides are TGCGCCAGCAGCCAGACAGGGAACACTGAAGCTTTCTTT. This sequence encodes CASSQTGNTEAFF.

The V call is TRBV11-2, the J call TRBJ2-7; D may be TRBD2 (5 bases). The V end was cut by 5 bases, the J end by 4 bases, with 9 bases between. The CDR3 totals 12 residues. Germline CDR1 reads SGHAT; CDR2 reads FQNNGV. Here the CDR3 reads CASSHRGYEQYF. The CDR3 nucleotides are TGTGCCAGCAGCCACCGCGGGTACGAGCAGTACTTC.

The rearrangement links TRBV5-8 to TRBJ2-2, with TRBD1 as a possible D gene (7 bases). CDR1 is SGHTS, CDR2 YDEGEE, per germline. The CDR3 runs 15 residues. With 1 base removed from V and 4 bases from J, the gap between germline ends came to 11 bases. The CDR3 bases are TGTGCCAGCAGCTTGACCAGGGGGGCCACCGGGGAGCTGTTTTTT. Residues: CASSLTRGATGELFF.

The V call is TRBV25-1, the J call TRBJ1-1; 8 bases align to TRBD1. The CDR3 contains 15 residues. Germline loops: CDR1 MGHDK, CDR2 SYGVNS. V shed 2 bases and J 4 bases; nucleotides not matched to a gene: 6. The CDR3 region is CASSEQGARITEAFF. In DNA form, the CDR3 reads TGTGCCAGCAGTGAACAGGGGGCGCGTATCACTGAAGCTTTCTTT.

This clone was recorded a few times. The J gene is TRBJ1-3, the V gene TRBV10-2; TRBD1 is a possible D gene (5 bases). V lost 0 bases to trimming and J lost 4 bases, with 10 bases between them. Germline V gene sequence: CDR1 WSHSY, CDR2 SAAADI. CDR3 size: 15 residues. The CDR3 protein is CASSESMGRGNTIYF. The CDR3 nucleotides are TGCGCCAGCAGTGAGTCGATGGGGCGAGGAAACACCATATATTTT.

This clone showed up just once. The chain combines TRBV4-2 with TRBJ2-7, with 7 bases fitting TRBD2. After removal of 5 bases from V and 4 bases from J, the junction contained 5 bases not matched to a gene. The germline gives CDR1 LGHNA, CDR2 YNFKEQ. CDR3 length: 13 amino acids. The CDR3 region is CASSLVGGYEQYF. The CDR3 DNA sequence: TGTGCCAGCAGCTTGGTCGGGGGGTACGAGCAGTACTTC.

The chain joins TRBV6-5 to TRBJ1-3; D is possibly TRBD1 (5 bases). Looked up from germline, CDR1 is MNHEY and CDR2 is SVGAGI. The V end was cut by 8 bases, the J end by 4 bases, with 15 bases between. The CDR3 consists of 14 residues. The CDR3, as DNA: TGTGCCAGCGGGGGAGGAAAAGGGGGAAACACCATATATTTT. Translated, it gives CASGGGKGGNTIYF.

The chain carries TRBV19 and TRBJ2-5, with TRBD1 identical over 12 bases. The germline gives CDR1 LNHDA, CDR2 SQIVND (reference sequence). This CDR3 has 16 residues. Trimming at V came to 7 bases and at J to 7 bases, leaving 13 bases not matched to a gene. The CDR3 DNA sequence: TGTGCCAGTACCTCGACCGGGACAGGGGGCGCAGGGACCCAGTACTTC. Its translation is CASTSTGTGGAGTQYF.

The chain combines TRBV5-1 with TRBJ2-5, with 11 positions matching TRBD1. This CDR3 is 17 amino acids long. Trimming at V came to 4 bases and at J to 0 bases, leaving 8 bases not matched to a gene. The germline V gene has CDR1 SGHRS and CDR2 YFSETQ. CDR3 region: CASSRGQGVSNQETQYF. CDR3 coding DNA: TGCGCCAGCAGCAGGGGACAGGGGGTTTCGAACCAAGAGACCCAGTACTTC.

The chain uses TRBV28 and TRBJ1-5; 7 bases match TRBD1. Germline V CDR1 and CDR2: MDHEN, SYDVKM. V gave up 5 bases and J gave up 2 bases; unmatched junction bases: 9. There are 16 residues in the CDR3. DNA for the CDR3: TGTGCCAGCAGTCTGGAGACAGGGTGGGGCAATCAGCCCCAGCATTTT. It codes for CASSLETGWGNQPQHF.

The J gene is TRBJ2-5, the V gene TRBV7-8; TRBD2 aligns across 11 bases. This CDR3 spans 16 amino acids. The trim removed 0 bases at V and 4 bases at J, leaving 4 bases unmatched. The V gene's germline CDR1 is SGHVS and CDR2 FQNEAQ. In nucleotides, the CDR3 is TGTGCCAGCAGCTTAGCTTACGGACTAGCGGGAGAGACCCAGTACTTC. It yields the protein CASSLAYGLAGETQYF.

The V gene is TRBV18, the J gene TRBJ2-7, with a tentative D call TRBD2 (6 bases). Germline V gives CDR1 KGHSH, CDR2 LQKENI. This CDR3 has 15 amino acids. The V end was cut by 0 bases, the J end by 1 base, with 10 bases between. CDR3 in amino acids: CASSPPGGRSYEQYF. DNA of the CDR3: TGTGCCAGCTCACCACCGGGGGGAAGGTCCTACGAGCAGTACTTC.

This clone turned up a few times. The V gene is TRBV5-8, the J gene TRBJ2-3; D ambiguous. V gave up 1 base and J gave up 1 base, with 7 bases separating them. Germline CDR1 is SGHTS and CDR2 is YDEGEE. The CDR3 spans 14 residues. CDR3 nucleotide sequence: TGTGCCAGCAGCTTGAGGGCGGGCACAGATACGCAGTATTTT. Protein: CASSLRAGTDTQYF.

This sequence joins TRBV2 and TRBJ2-2; no firm D call. Germline CDR1 is SNHLY and CDR2 is FYNNEI. V dropped 4 bases and J dropped 6 bases, with 12 bases sitting between them. This CDR3 spans 14 amino acids. In DNA, the CDR3 is TGTGCCAGCAGTGCCGACACGAGAGCCGGGGAGCTGTTTTTT. Its protein is CASSADTRAGELFF.

A single count supports this clone. CDR3 protein: CASSVHNEQFF. In nucleotides, the CDR3 is TGCGCCAGCAGTGTCCATAATGAGCAGTTCTTC. The chain employs TRBV5-1 and TRBJ2-1, with D uncertain. The CDR3 spans 11 residues. Trimming left V 5 bases short and J 7 bases short, with 7 bases between. CDR1 and CDR2 from the germline V gene are SGHRS and YFSETQ.

In this sample, this clone turned up a few times. The chain links TRBV15 to TRBJ2-6; D not resolved. The CDR3 contains 16 residues. Germline V lookup: CDR1 LNHNV, CDR2 YYDKDF (reference sequence). The V and J ends lost 5 bases and 0 bases respectively, with 11 bases between them. CDR3 DNA sequence: TGTGCCACCAGCTTCCGGCGCAGCTCTGGGGCCAACGTCCTGACTTTC. Residues: CATSFRRSSGANVLTF.

The chain has TRBV9 and TRBJ2-3, with D perhaps matching TRBD2 (7 bases). The V and J ends lost 3 bases and 2 bases respectively, with 19 bases between them. The CDR3 is 17 amino acids. Per germline, CDR1 SGDLS and CDR2 YYNGEE. The CDR3 sequence is CASSGPLGGGLTDTQYF. In DNA form, the CDR3 reads TGTGCCAGCAGCGGACCTCTTGGCGGGGGCCTCACAGATACGCAGTATTTT.

The V gene is TRBV13, the J gene TRBJ1-3, with D perhaps TRBD1 (5 bases). The ends were cut back, 0 bases at V and 0 bases at J, with 15 bases in the middle. Germline loops: CDR1 PRHDT, CDR2 FYEKMQ (reference sequence). This CDR3 comprises 18 residues. CDR3 in amino acids: CASSLGHRRTHSGNTIYF. CDR3 nucleotide sequence: TGTGCCAGCAGCTTAGGCCACAGGAGAACCCACTCTGGAAACACCATATATTTT. The variable domain in full, completed from reference TRBV13 and TRBJ1-3, reads AAGVIQSPRHLIKEKRETATLKCYPIPRHDTVYWYQQGPGQDPQFLISFYEKMQSDKGSIPDRFSAQQFSDYHSELNMSSLELGDSALYFCASSLGHRRTHSGNTIYFGEGSWLTVV.

This sequence joins TRBV12-5 and TRBJ1-3; D ambiguous. Germline V gene data show CDR1 as LGHNT and CDR2 as FRNRAP. V shed 7 bases and J shed 9 bases, with 13 bases lying between them. This CDR3 is 12 amino acids long. This CDR3 is CASAAIIGTIYF. The CDR3 nucleotides are TGTGCTAGTGCCGCCATTATTGGCACCATATATTTT.